This is a list of T cell receptor beta chains from one sample in a study of blood T cell repertoires in COVID-19. This table comes from immunoSEQ multiplex PCR, and its TCRdb copy is limited to in-frame clones, with some not included. The sample lists 65,000 to 85,000 clones; 80% to 90% were seen once. Sequencing was performed on peripheral blood. These receptors originate from a woman under 30 with acute or convalescent COVID-19. Each CDR3 is given with its conserved first and last residue. The D gene is left open where the match is weak. Size values are once, few and many counts, or a class for expanded clones, and some rows have none.

D gene: TRBD1
V gene: TRBV7-2
clone size: NA
J gene: TRBJ2-7
CDR3 length: 14
CDR3 DNA: TGTGCCAGCAGCATGGGACAGGGGGCCCACGAGCAGTACTTC
CDR3 protein: CASSMGQGAHEQYF

D gene: TRBD2
V gene: TRBV6-2/TRBV6-3
clone size: NA
J gene: TRBJ2-7
CDR3 length: 18
CDR3 DNA: TGTGCCAGCAGTTACTCGAGAGTGCCGGGGGGAAGCCGCTACGAGCAGTACTTC
CDR3 protein: CASSYSRVPGGSRYEQYF

D gene: NA
V gene: TRBV5-4
clone size: NA
J gene: TRBJ2-2
CDR3 length: 15
CDR3 DNA: TGTGCCAGCAGCTCCAGGGGTCTGGGCGCCGGGGAGCTGTTTTTT
CDR3 protein: CASSSRGLGAGELFF

D gene: TRBD1
V gene: TRBV28
clone size: NA
J gene: TRBJ1-2
CDR3 length: 16
CDR3 DNA: TGTGCCAGCAGCAAACTTAACGACAGGGGAATTCGTGGCTACACCTTC
CDR3 protein: CASSKLNDRGIRGYTF

D gene: TRBD2
V gene: TRBV5-6
clone size: NA
J gene: TRBJ2-1
CDR3 length: 16
CDR3 DNA: TGTGCCAGCAGCTTGGGCGGGAGGGTTTCCTACAATGAGCAGTTCTTC
CDR3 protein: CASSLGGRVSYNEQFF

D gene: NA
V gene: TRBV2
clone size: NA
J gene: TRBJ1-1
CDR3 length: 13
CDR3 DNA: TGTGCCAGCAGTGAAAGGCGGGGTACTGAAGCTTTCTTT
CDR3 protein: CASSERRGTEAFF

D gene: TRBD2
V gene: TRBV15
clone size: NA
J gene: TRBJ2-5
CDR3 length: 15
CDR3 DNA: TGTGCCACCAGCAGAGTACGCGGGGGAGGGGAGACCCAGTACTTC
CDR3 protein: CATSRVRGGGETQYF

D gene: NA
V gene: TRBV27
clone size: NA
J gene: TRBJ2-7
CDR3 length: 16
CDR3 DNA: TGTGCCAGCAGTTTAACGATAGGGGACTCGCCCTACGAGCAGTACTTC
CDR3 protein: CASSLTIGDSPYEQYF

D gene: TRBD2
V gene: TRBV29-1
clone size: NA
J gene: TRBJ2-1
CDR3 length: 13
CDR3 DNA: TGCAGCGTTGCGGGGGGGCCCTACAATGAGCAGTTCTTC
CDR3 protein: CSVAGGPYNEQFF

D gene: NA
V gene: TRBV18
clone size: NA
J gene: TRBJ2-1
CDR3 length: 18
CDR3 DNA: TGTGCCAGCTCACCAGGTAGACAGCCAGGCCGCCCAGACAATGAGCAGTTCTTC
CDR3 protein: CASSPGRQPGRPDNEQFF

D gene: TRBD1
V gene: TRBV6-5
clone size: NA
J gene: TRBJ1-6
CDR3 length: 16
CDR3 DNA: TGTGCCAGCAGTTACTCCGGGACAGGGGATGGTTCACCCCTCCACTTT
CDR3 protein: CASSYSGTGDGSPLHF

D gene: NA
V gene: TRBV4-1
clone size: NA
J gene: TRBJ1-4
CDR3 length: 15
CDR3 DNA: TGCGCCAGCAGCCAAGATCTTAGCCGCTTTCTTAAACTGTTTTTT
CDR3 protein: CASSQDLSRFLKLFF

D gene: TRBD1
V gene: TRBV28
clone size: NA
J gene: TRBJ2-3
CDR3 length: 15
CDR3 DNA: TGTGCCAGCAGTTTATTACAGGGGGCCACAGATACGCAGTATTTT
CDR3 protein: CASSLLQGATDTQYF

D gene: TRBD2
V gene: TRBV5-1
clone size: NA
J gene: TRBJ2-7
CDR3 length: 15
CDR3 DNA: TGCGCCAGCAGCTTGGCTAGCGGGAGGGGCTACGAGCAGTACTTC
CDR3 protein: CASSLASGRGYEQYF

D gene: NA
V gene: TRBV6-5
clone size: NA
J gene: TRBJ1-6
CDR3 length: 15
CDR3 DNA: TGTGCCAGCAGCAACCACCAGGGTATAAGGTCACCCCTCCACTTT
CDR3 protein: CASSNHQGIRSPLHF

D gene: TRBD2
V gene: TRBV5-8
clone size: NA
J gene: TRBJ2-1
CDR3 length: 15
CDR3 DNA: TGTGCCAGCAGCCCTAGCGGGAGGTCCTACAATGAGCAGTTCTTC
CDR3 protein: CASSPSGRSYNEQFF

D gene: TRBD2
V gene: TRBV3-1/TRBV3-2
clone size: NA
J gene: TRBJ2-1
CDR3 length: 20
CDR3 DNA: TGTGCCAGCAGCCCCACCTCGGGACTAGCGGGGGAACGGTTCGGTAATGAGCAGTTCTTC
CDR3 protein: CASSPTSGLAGERFGNEQFF

D gene: TRBD1
V gene: TRBV18
clone size: NA
J gene: TRBJ2-7
CDR3 length: 16
CDR3 DNA: TGTGCCAGCTCACGACAGACCGGGACAGGGGTCTACGAGCAGTACTTC
CDR3 protein: CASSRQTGTGVYEQYF

D gene: TRBD1
V gene: TRBV29-1
clone size: NA
J gene: TRBJ1-2
CDR3 length: 13
CDR3 DNA: TGCAGCGTTGAATGGGCGGGACAGGGCATCTACACCTTC
CDR3 protein: CSVEWAGQGIYTF

D gene: TRBD2
V gene: TRBV6-2/TRBV6-3
clone size: NA
J gene: TRBJ2-3
CDR3 length: 17
CDR3 DNA: TGTGCCAGCAGTTACTCATACAAGCGGGAGATCCCAGATACGCAGTATTTT
CDR3 protein: CASSYSYKREIPDTQYF

D gene: TRBD1
V gene: TRBV27
clone size: NA
J gene: TRBJ1-1
CDR3 length: 13
CDR3 DNA: TGTGCCAGCAGTCCATACAGGGGCTATGAAGCTTTCTTT
CDR3 protein: CASSPYRGYEAFF

D gene: NA
V gene: TRBV30
clone size: NA
J gene: TRBJ1-2
CDR3 length: 14
CDR3 DNA: TGTGCCTGGAGTAACTCACGACAGAACTATGGCTACACCTTC
CDR3 protein: CAWSNSRQNYGYTF

D gene: TRBD2
V gene: TRBV18
clone size: NA
J gene: TRBJ2-3
CDR3 length: 17
CDR3 DNA: TGTGCCAGCTCACCCCCCCCCACTAGCGGGCGCACAGATACGCAGTATTTT
CDR3 protein: CASSPPPTSGRTDTQYF

D gene: NA
V gene: TRBV19
clone size: few
J gene: TRBJ2-7
CDR3 length: 14
CDR3 DNA: TGTGCCAGTAGTACGGGACTCAGCTCCTACGAGCAGTACTTC
CDR3 protein: CASSTGLSSYEQYF

D gene: NA
V gene: TRBV6-1
clone size: NA
J gene: TRBJ1-2
CDR3 length: 17
CDR3 DNA: TGTGCCAGCAGTGAGCAACCCCCAGGGGTGACTAACTATGGCTACACCTTC
CDR3 protein: CASSEQPPGVTNYGYTF

D gene: NA
V gene: TRBV12-2
clone size: NA
J gene: TRBJ1-5
CDR3 length: 22
CDR3 DNA: TGTGCAAGTCGCTTACCCAGTAAGGGCTTAGGACAGGGGTCACCGGGGAATCAGCCCCAGCATTTT
CDR3 protein: CASRLPSKGLGQGSPGNQPQHF

D gene: TRBD2
V gene: TRBV9
clone size: NA
J gene: TRBJ2-1
CDR3 length: 15
CDR3 DNA: TGTGCCAGCAGCGCAGGGACTAGCGGGGGGAATGAGCAGTTCTTC
CDR3 protein: CASSAGTSGGNEQFF

D gene: TRBD2
V gene: TRBV9
clone size: NA
J gene: TRBJ2-1
CDR3 length: 15
CDR3 DNA: TGTGCCAGCAGCCTGACTAGCGGAAATTACAATGAGCAGTTCTTC
CDR3 protein: CASSLTSGNYNEQFF

D gene: TRBD2
V gene: TRBV7-9
clone size: NA
J gene: TRBJ2-7
CDR3 length: 16
CDR3 DNA: TGTGCCAGCAGCGCTAGCGGGAACCCTCTCTTTACCGAGCAGTACTTC
CDR3 protein: CASSASGNPLFTEQYF

D gene: TRBD1
V gene: TRBV3-1/TRBV3-2
clone size: NA
J gene: TRBJ2-3
CDR3 length: 13
CDR3 DNA: TGTGCCAGCAGCCAGGTTGGACAGGACACGCAGTATTTT
CDR3 protein: CASSQVGQDTQYF

D gene: NA
V gene: TRBV13
clone size: NA
J gene: TRBJ2-3
CDR3 length: 16
CDR3 DNA: TGTGCCAGCAGCTTAGATCGCGGGGCTAGCACAGATACGCAGTATTTT
CDR3 protein: CASSLDRGASTDTQYF

D gene: NA
V gene: TRBV21-1
clone size: NA
J gene: TRBJ1-2
CDR3 length: 18
CDR3 DNA: TGTGCCAGCAGCAGAGAACAGGGCCACAGAGTTGCTAACTATGGCTACACCTTC
CDR3 protein: CASSREQGHRVANYGYTF

D gene: TRBD2
V gene: TRBV5-1
clone size: NA
J gene: TRBJ2-2
CDR3 length: 17
CDR3 DNA: TGCGCCAGCAGCTTGGCCGGACTAGCGGGGGACACCGGGGAGCTGTTTTTT
CDR3 protein: CASSLAGLAGDTGELFF

D gene: NA
V gene: TRBV25-1
clone size: NA
J gene: TRBJ1-4
CDR3 length: 15
CDR3 DNA: TGTGCCAGCAGCCTAGGGGGGGCGGGAAATGAAAAACTGTTTTTT
CDR3 protein: CASSLGGAGNEKLFF

D gene: NA
V gene: TRBV28
clone size: NA
J gene: TRBJ1-5
CDR3 length: 15
CDR3 DNA: TGTGCCAGCAGTCCCCGGGGGAGGGGCAATCAGCCCCAGCATTTT
CDR3 protein: CASSPRGRGNQPQHF

D gene: NA
V gene: TRBV1
clone size: NA
J gene: TRBJ2-7
CDR3 length: 18
CDR3 DNA: TGCACCAGCAGCCAAGCCAACCAAGAATGGGACAGTCCGGGGGAGCAGTACTTC
CDR3 protein: CTSSQANQEWDSPGEQYF

D gene: NA
V gene: TRBV27
clone size: NA
J gene: TRBJ1-1
CDR3 length: 15
CDR3 DNA: TGTGCCAGCAGTTTCAGCCCCGGGGGTCGGACTGAAGCTTTCTTT
CDR3 protein: CASSFSPGGRTEAFF

D gene: NA
V gene: TRBV6-5
clone size: NA
J gene: TRBJ2-7
CDR3 length: 15
CDR3 DNA: TGTGCCAGCAGTTACGAGGCGGGCTCCTCCTACGAGCAGTACTTC
CDR3 protein: CASSYEAGSSYEQYF

D gene: TRBD1
V gene: TRBV20-1
clone size: NA
J gene: TRBJ1-3
CDR3 length: 15
CDR3 DNA: TGCAGTGCTAGTGAAGGACAGGGGGTTGGAAACACCATATATTTT
CDR3 protein: CSASEGQGVGNTIYF

D gene: NA
V gene: TRBV15
clone size: NA
J gene: TRBJ2-1
CDR3 length: 13
CDR3 DNA: TGTGCCACCAGCAGGGGCCTCTACAATGAGCAGTTCTTC
CDR3 protein: CATSRGLYNEQFF

D gene: NA
V gene: TRBV27
clone size: NA
J gene: TRBJ1-2
CDR3 length: 13
CDR3 DNA: TGTGCCAGCAGTTTTGGACAGAACTATGGCTACACCTTC
CDR3 protein: CASSFGQNYGYTF

D gene: TRBD2
V gene: TRBV5-6
clone size: few
J gene: TRBJ2-1
CDR3 length: 17
CDR3 DNA: TGTGCCAGCAGCGAACTGGGTGCTAGCGGGAGGTACAATGAGCAGTTCTTC
CDR3 protein: CASSELGASGRYNEQFF

D gene: TRBD1
V gene: TRBV3-1/TRBV3-2
clone size: NA
J gene: TRBJ2-5
CDR3 length: 14
CDR3 DNA: TGTGCCAGCAGCCCCAGACAGGGGGCGGAGACCCAGTACTTC
CDR3 protein: CASSPRQGAETQYF

D gene: TRBD2
V gene: TRBV4-1
clone size: NA
J gene: TRBJ2-5
CDR3 length: 18
CDR3 DNA: TGCGCCAGCAGCCAACGTCTGGGTAGCGGGGGGACTCAAGAGACCCAGTACTTC
CDR3 protein: CASSQRLGSGGTQETQYF

D gene: NA
V gene: TRBV28
clone size: NA
J gene: TRBJ1-5
CDR3 length: 16
CDR3 DNA: TGTGCCAGCAGCCCCAAGGGGACATATTGCAATCAGCCCCAGCATTTT
CDR3 protein: CASSPKGTYCNQPQHF

D gene: NA
V gene: TRBV6-1
clone size: NA
J gene: TRBJ2-3
CDR3 length: 16
CDR3 DNA: TGTGCCAGCAGTGAAGCGCAGGGATCGAGCACAGATACGCAGTATTTT
CDR3 protein: CASSEAQGSSTDTQYF

D gene: TRBD1
V gene: TRBV14
clone size: NA
J gene: TRBJ1-1
CDR3 length: 13
CDR3 DNA: TGTGCCAGCAGCTACGGACAGGGCACTGAAGCTTTCTTT
CDR3 protein: CASSYGQGTEAFF

D gene: TRBD1
V gene: TRBV5-1
clone size: NA
J gene: TRBJ1-1
CDR3 length: 16
CDR3 DNA: TGCGCCAGCAGCCCAGGGACAGGATCTATGAACACTGAAGCTTTCTTT
CDR3 protein: CASSPGTGSMNTEAFF

D gene: TRBD1
V gene: TRBV6-2/TRBV6-3
clone size: few
J gene: TRBJ2-3
CDR3 length: 16
CDR3 DNA: TGTGCCAGCAGTTACCGGACAGGGGGTGTAGTAGATACGCAGTATTTT
CDR3 protein: CASSYRTGGVVDTQYF

D gene: TRBD2
V gene: TRBV28
clone size: NA
J gene: TRBJ2-3
CDR3 length: 19
CDR3 DNA: TGTGCCAGCAGTCCTAGGGGGAGGGGTAGCGGGAGGGCCGCAGATACGCAGTATTTT
CDR3 protein: CASSPRGRGSGRAADTQYF